This T cell receptor beta chain was recorded in a study of OX40 agonist ivuxolimab in advanced cancers. Background on the study: Intravenous ivuxolimab was administered to patients every 2 weeks at 0.01 to 10 mg/kg. Study-level results: Relatively little clonal expansion, among the lowest observed, appeared in partial responders at 0.1-3.0 mg/kg. The average count of expanded clones was higher among CD8+ T cells than among CD4+.

As regards this clone: Its antigen is as yet unknown.

TCRdb keeps only in-frame clones here, not all; method: immunoSEQ multiplex PCR. The sample has 60,000 to 85,000 clones, more than 75% seen once. CDR3 size: 12 residues. CDR1 and CDR2 (germline): SGHDT, YYEEEE. Deletions cut 1 base from V and 3 bases from J, with 4 bases between. The specimen comprised CD4+ or CD8+ T cells sorted from blood, sampled in a trial of the OX40 agonist ivuxolimab. The J gene is TRBJ1-1, the V gene TRBV5-6; D gene uncertain. The source is an adult with an advanced solid tumor such as melanoma, head and neck, liver or kidney cancer. The CDR3 DNA sequence: TGTGCCAGCAGCTTGTGGTACACTGAAGCTTTCTTT. Amino acid sequence: CASSLWYTEAFF.